Sequencing of this T cell receptor (beta chain) was carried out in a study of brain T cells in children with intractable seizures. This CDR3 contains 13 residues. Germline V gene lookup returns CDR1 SGHAT and CDR2 FQNNGV. V was cut by 10 bases and J by 0 bases, with 11 bases left in between. Profiling relied on immunoSEQ multiplex PCR, and the TCRdb table lists in-frame clones only, not all of them. The sample lists around 70,000 clones, just over 90% seen once, with more than 1.5% in the top ten. The chain uses TRBV11-2 and TRBJ2-3; TRBD1 is a possible D gene (6 bases). Sequenced here: peripheral blood, sampled at surgery. This receptor was obtained from a boy younger than two with tuberous sclerosis and intractable seizures. The DNA for the CDR3 is TGTGCCATCCGGGACAATAGCACAGATACGCAGTATTTT. Translating it yields CAIRDNSTDTQYF.